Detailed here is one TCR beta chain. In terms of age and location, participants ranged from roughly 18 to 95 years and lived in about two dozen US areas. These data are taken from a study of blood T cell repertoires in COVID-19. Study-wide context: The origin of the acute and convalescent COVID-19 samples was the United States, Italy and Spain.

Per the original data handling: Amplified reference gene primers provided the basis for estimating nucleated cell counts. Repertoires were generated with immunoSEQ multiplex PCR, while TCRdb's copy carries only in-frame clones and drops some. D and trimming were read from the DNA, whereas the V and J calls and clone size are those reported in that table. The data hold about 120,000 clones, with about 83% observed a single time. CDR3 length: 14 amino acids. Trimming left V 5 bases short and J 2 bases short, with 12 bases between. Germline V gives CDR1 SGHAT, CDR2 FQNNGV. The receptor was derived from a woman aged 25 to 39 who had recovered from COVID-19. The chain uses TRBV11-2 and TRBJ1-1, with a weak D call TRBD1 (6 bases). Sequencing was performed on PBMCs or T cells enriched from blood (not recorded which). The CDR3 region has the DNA TGTGCCAGCAGCCCGGGACAACATAACACTGAAGCTTTCTTT. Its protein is CASSPGQHNTEAFF.